This T cell receptor beta chain was retrieved from a study of identical twins listed by TCRdb under 2016. In terms of the full investigation: To test whether fetal clonotypes persist, the study used deep sequencing on TCR alpha and beta repertoires from monozygotic twins, unrelated adults of various ages, and cord blood. To rule out contamination, the twin experiments were replicated at different times with different library preparation protocols.

What the study reported, not specific to this receptor: Fewer insertions were carried by abundant cord blood beta clonotypes; a weaker similar trend was observed in young adult naive repertoires, while no such trend was observed in memory repertoires. In monozygotic twins, out-of-frame TCR alpha sharing was systematically underestimated by recombination models, although the models agreed with sharing between unrelated individuals. Because the same donors could not be followed over many years, the conclusions relied on cross-sectional statistical analysis. Out-of-frame TCR alpha sequences shared between twins showed an excess of low generation-probability sequences compared with coincidental sharing between unrelated individuals. In beta out-of-frame sequences, excess twin sharing was weaker, because having fewer shared sequences lowered the signal-to-noise ratio. Zero-insertion analyses could be partly confounded by invariant T cells such as MAIT and iNKT, though diverse VJ usage argued against such confounding for most clonotypes.

Every donor in the study was a healthy Caucasian. Three pairs of female monozygotic twins, all aged about 18 to 30 years, were included in the twin cohort. The RNA used for TCR libraries was isolated from peripheral blood mononuclear cells. The CDR3 has 16 amino acids, counting the end cysteine and phenylalanine. Left in the record is the CDR3 DNA by itself, 48 bases read in frame from the first base. Relative to germline, V is missing 3 bases and J is missing 0 bases, with 1 base of the junction outside any gene match. CDR1 and CDR2, looked up from the germline V gene, are KGHDR and SFDVKD. Library generation was performed with 5' RACE. TCRdb records Illumina HiSeq 2000 as the sequencer. A universal primer binding site was added through template switching, and the final cDNA carried a unique molecular identifier so that TCR cDNA molecules could be counted accurately. First-strand cDNA for TCR alpha and beta chains was synthesized from specific primers in the conserved constant-segment region. To control for contamination, every cDNA library was double barcoded, receiving both a SMART-Mk sample barcode and Illumina barcodes. TruSeq adapter sequences and Illumina sample barcodes were added in two successive PCR steps. TCR alpha and beta cDNA libraries were sequenced on the Illumina HiSeq platform with custom primers. The paper's data handling went like this. MiGEC processed the raw reads to extract unique molecular identifiers, while MiXCR was used to determine the CDR3 positions. Recombination models were inferred per individual with the repgenHMM and IGoR tools using an EM algorithm. The tcR package in R was used for shared clonotype analysis, with sharing normalized by the product of cloneset sizes. To study raw recombination without the effects of thymic and clonal selection, out-of-frame nonproductive sequences were analyzed. TCRdb redid the processing of the public reads, applying fastp at Q25 and MiXCR, and retained in-frame beta chains. Under each unique CDR3 protein, matching rows form one entry showing the most common genes and DNA. The V and J calls were not made by the authors but by TCRdb's processing. The sample profile shows 500,000 to 700,000 distinct CDR3 sequences; around 7.5% of them were found once. The ten largest clones take up less than 2% of the sample.

This clonotype was seen a few times. Its antigen is still unknown. No clone much larger than this one lies a single base away; base qualities are absent. These data were also reused for a study on yellow fever vaccine responses in identical twins. The second study's authors report: According to the authors, the vaccine-induced T cell response in identical twins seemed to be partly convergent and partly specific to each individual. In identical twins, the study followed T cell clones that responded to the vaccine with precision.

Sequencing was performed on PBMCs. The rearranged segments are TRBV24-1 and TRBJ2-1; 10 of the junction bases match TRBD2. The receptor's source is a woman aged 18-29 years in good health. The nucleotide sequence reads TGTGCCACCAGTGATGGGACTAGCGCCTCCTACAATGAGCAGTTCTTC. This is translated as CATSDGTSASYNEQFF.